The clone carrying this T cell receptor (beta chain) was seen more than once but under ten times. This sample was taken from a study of blood T cell repertoires in COVID-19. Study at large: Specimens from acute and convalescent COVID-19 originated in the United States, Italy and Spain.

This CDR3 is built from 14 residues. The V gene end was trimmed by 4 bases and the J gene end by 2 bases; junction bases not matched to a gene: 4. CDR1 is MGHDK, CDR2 SYGVNS, per germline. In the source study's methods: It was from reference gene primer amplification that nucleated cell counts were estimated. Sequencing was performed with immunoSEQ multiplex PCR; in TCRdb, only in-frame clones are kept and a portion is missing. The DNA was the basis for D and trimming; V, J and clone size are from that table. The sample contains around 180,000 clones, more than 70% of which appear only once. The sample was peripheral blood. The TCR comes from a person between 65 and 79 years old with COVID-19, enrolled during active disease. The chain has TRBV25-1 and TRBJ2-7; 8 bases are a match to TRBD1. CDR3 sequence: CASSGTGTPYEQYF. The CDR3 nucleotides are TGTGCCAGCAGTGGGACAGGGACCCCCTACGAGCAGTACTTC.